A single sample gave rise to the 9 T cell receptor beta chains below, sequenced in a study of shared clonotypes between healthy human individuals. Method: immunoSEQ multiplex PCR; TCRdb's copy keeps in-frame clones and lacks some. The table lists around 300,000 clones, 80% to 90% of them singletons. The sequenced sample was memory CD8+ T cells sorted from blood. Described subset: CD45RO+ cells pooled with CCR7-negative TemRA cells. The receptor source for this set is a man between 18 and 29 years old in good health.

This chain links TRBV7-6 with TRBJ2-3; D not certain. Germline V gene lookup returns CDR1 SGHVS and CDR2 FNYEAQ. This CDR3 is 15 amino acids long. V shed 1 base and J shed 4 bases, with 12 bases lying between them. The CDR3 nucleotides read TGTGCCAGCAGCTTAGAAGCGAGAGGAGCAGATACGCAGTATTTT. It yields the protein CASSLEARGADTQYF.

This rearrangement joins TRBV6-5 to TRBJ1-2; D perhaps matches TRBD1 (5 bases). Looked up from germline, CDR1 is MNHEY and CDR2 is SVGAGI. CDR3 length: 13 amino acids. Trimming took off 6 bases at V and 1 base at J, with 9 bases between the two ends. The CDR3: CASSHQGNYGYTF. The CDR3, as DNA: TGTGCCAGCAGCCATCAGGGTAACTATGGCTACACCTTC.

This clone was seen just once. V and J are TRBV7-8 and TRBJ2-7; TRBD2 is a possible D gene (6 bases). The CDR3 spans 15 residues. Trimming removed 1 base from V and 4 bases from J, with 14 bases in between. Germline V gene data show CDR1 as SGHVS and CDR2 as FQNEAQ. CDR3 DNA: TGTGCCAGCAGCTTAGTCCCGGAGGGTAGTTACGAGCAGTACTTC. It specifies CASSLVPEGSYEQYF.

The rearrangement links TRBV15 to TRBJ1-2, with 11 bases aligning to TRBD1. The ends lost 5 bases at V and 4 bases at J; junction bases unmatched: 3. CDR1 and CDR2 from the germline V gene are LNHNV and YYDKDF (reference sequence). The CDR3 has 14 amino acids. CDR3 bases: TGTGCCACCAGCCGGGACAGGGGGGGCTATGGCTACACCTTC. Protein product: CATSRDRGGYGYTF.

The chain carries TRBV4-1 and TRBJ2-2; 7 bases align to TRBD2. Unmatched junction bases numbered 5, after V lost 5 bases and J lost 2 bases. Germline loops: CDR1 MGHRA, CDR2 YSYEKL. The CDR3 totals 15 residues. The CDR3 protein is CASSTREANTGELFF. CDR3 sequence (DNA): TGCGCCAGCAGCACCCGGGAGGCCAACACCGGGGAGCTGTTTTTT.

CDR3 DNA: TGTGCCAGCAGCCCCCCGACAGGGGCCGAATCCTACGAGCAGTACTTC. Residues: CASSPPTGAESYEQYF. This chain uses TRBV7-9 with TRBJ2-7; 8 bases are a match to TRBD1. Germline assignment: CDR1 SEHNR and CDR2 FQNEAQ (reference sequence). V shed 5 bases and J 1 base; nucleotides not matched to a gene: 10. The CDR3 length is 16 residues.

V gene TRBV4-1 combines with J gene TRBJ2-5; TRBD1 might be the D (6 bases). Trimming removed 3 bases at V and 3 bases at J, with 17 bases between. The CDR3 length is 16 residues. Germline V lookup: CDR1 MGHRA, CDR2 YSYEKL. The DNA for the CDR3 is TGCGCCAGCAGCCAGACTCCCGGACAGACTAAAGAGACCCAGTACTTC. Translating it yields CASSQTPGQTKETQYF.

With respect to this clone: Different DNA sequences within this sample yield the same CDR3. The chain has TRBV14 and TRBJ2-7; D not resolved. CDR3 length equals 11 residues. V shed 1 base and J shed 3 bases, with 1 base lying between them. Germline CDR1 is SGHDN and CDR2 is FVKESK. This CDR3 is CASSQGYEQYF. DNA of the CDR3: TGTGCCAGCAGCCAAGGCTACGAGCAGTACTTC.

This sequence joins TRBV28 and TRBJ1-1, with a possible D match to TRBD1 (6 bases). There are 11 residues in the CDR3. The V gene lost 5 bases and the J gene lost 9 bases, with 10 bases spanning the gap. The V gene's germline CDR1 is MDHEN and CDR2 SYDVKM. This CDR3 reads CASSGGQKAFF. As DNA, the CDR3 is TGTGCCAGCAGTGGCGGACAGAAAGCTTTCTTT.